Below are 5 T cell receptor beta chains sequenced from a single sample in a study of OX40 agonist ivuxolimab in advanced cancers. Clones were read by immunoSEQ multiplex PCR, and TCRdb kept only the in-frame ones, dropping some. This table holds 60,000 or so clones, approximately 81% found once. The sample consisted of CD4+ or CD8+ T cells sorted from blood, taken in a trial of the OX40 agonist ivuxolimab. Every receptor here comes from an adult with an advanced solid tumor such as melanoma, head and neck, liver or kidney cancer.

This rearrangement joins TRBV2 to TRBJ2-1, with 11 positions matching TRBD1. The CDR3 is 16 residues long. The germline V gene encodes CDR1 SNHLY and CDR2 FYNNEI. Trimming cost V 6 bases and J 7 bases; bases outside gene matches: 11. CDR3 sequence (DNA): TGTGCCAGCAGCCCCCCGCGCGGGACAGGGGGTAATGAGCAGTTCTTC. It encodes CASSPPRGTGGNEQFF.

This clone has just a few counts. The chain links TRBV5-1 to TRBJ2-7; unclear D gene. V lost 5 bases and J lost 0, with 15 bases in between. This CDR3 spans 15 amino acids. Per the germline V gene, CDR1 is SGHRS and CDR2 is YFSETQ. CDR3 protein: CASSLDSMSSYEQYF. CDR3 bases: TGCGCCAGCAGTCTAGACTCCATGAGCTCCTACGAGCAGTACTTC.

As regards this clone: Other DNA variants within this sample encode the same CDR3. The chain links TRBV6-5 to TRBJ2-7; 9 nucleotides match TRBD1. Trimming removed 6 bases from V and 7 bases from J; junction bases left unmatched: 7. The CDR3 runs 13 residues. CDR1 and CDR2 (germline): MNHEY, SVGAGI. The CDR3 reads CASRVQGAREQYF. The DNA for the CDR3 is TGTGCCAGCAGAGTACAGGGGGCTCGGGAGCAGTACTTC.

The V gene is TRBV5-4, the J gene TRBJ1-1; maybe TRBD1 (5 bases). The germline V and J ends were trimmed by 0 bases and 1 base, with 10 bases remaining between them. The CDR3 contains 15 residues. CDR1 and CDR2 from the germline V gene are SGHNT and YYREEE (reference sequence). The DNA for the CDR3 is TGTGCCAGCAGCTTGGAGCCAGGGAGGAACACTGAAGCTTTCTTT. Translating it yields CASSLEPGRNTEAFF.

The V call is TRBV6-5, the J call TRBJ2-3; 7 positions match TRBD1. There are 13 residues in the CDR3. V shed 6 bases, J shed 5 bases, and the junction held 5 bases outside the gene matches. The V gene's germline CDR1 is MNHEY and CDR2 SVGAGI. The CDR3 protein is CASRITGEDTQYF. CDR3 nucleotides: TGTGCCAGCAGGATAACAGGGGAAGATACGCAGTATTTT.